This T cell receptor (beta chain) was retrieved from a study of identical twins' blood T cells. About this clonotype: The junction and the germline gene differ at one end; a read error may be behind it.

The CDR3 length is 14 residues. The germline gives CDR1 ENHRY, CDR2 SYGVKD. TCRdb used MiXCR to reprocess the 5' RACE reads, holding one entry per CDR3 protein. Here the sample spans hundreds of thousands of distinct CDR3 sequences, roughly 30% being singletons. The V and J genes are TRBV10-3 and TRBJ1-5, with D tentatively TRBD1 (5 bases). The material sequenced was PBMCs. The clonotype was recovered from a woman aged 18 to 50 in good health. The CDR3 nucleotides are TGTGCCATCAGTGGCGGGGACTCTAATCGGCCCCAGCATTTT. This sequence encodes CAISGGDSNRPQHF.